Reported below is one T cell receptor (beta chain). Original handling: Reference gene primers were amplified, and this amplification served to estimate nucleated cell counts. Assay used: immunoSEQ multiplex PCR; TCRdb lists only in-frame clones, some missing. V and J calls and clone size come straight from that table; D and trimming were deduced from the DNA. The sample holds 300,000 to 400,000 clones, 85% to 90% seen once. This entry belongs to a study of blood T cell repertoires in COVID-19. About the research overall: Donors in the United States, Italy and Spain gave samples during acute or convalescent COVID-19. In each case, the material was cDNA or gDNA derived from T cells, B-cell-depleted T cells, or PBMCs.

The CDR3 is 13 residues long. V was clipped by 5 bases and J by 1 base, with 8 bases between them. Germline loops: CDR1 WNHNN, CDR2 SYGVQD (reference sequence). This chain links TRBV10-1 with TRBJ1-1, with D perhaps TRBD1 (5 bases). This sequence was found in a man aged 18 to 29 who had recovered from COVID-19. The specimen was PBMCs or T cells enriched from blood (not recorded which). The CDR3 DNA reads as TGCGCCAGCAGTCCCGGACAGAACACTGAAGCTTTCTTT. This gives the protein CASSPGQNTEAFF.